This is a list of T cell receptor beta chains from one sample in a study of beta chain features in type 1 diabetes. Some clones are missing from TCRdb's copy, which holds only in-frame ones; the method was immunoSEQ multiplex PCR. The table includes roughly 230,000 clones, roughly 10% detected once. The sample consisted of naive CD4+ T cells from blood. The receptors shown here come from a man younger than 45 with type 1 diabetes. CDR3s include the opening cysteine and the closing phenylalanine or tryptophan. The order of the fields is clone size, D gene, J gene, V gene, CDR3 DNA, CDR3 protein. D genes are given only for firm matches. Size values are once, few and many counts, or a class for expanded clones, and some rows have none.

abundance: .
d_gene: .
j_gene: TRBJ1-2
v_gene: TRBV29-1
CDR3nt: TGCAGCGTAAAGCAGGGCAGGTATGGCTACACCTTC
CDR3aa: CSVKQGRYGYTF

abundance: few
d_gene: TRBD2
j_gene: TRBJ2-7
v_gene: TRBV5-4
CDR3nt: TGTGCCAGCAGCTTGGAACTAGCGGGGCGGCTGGAGCAGTACTTC
CDR3aa: CASSLELAGRLEQYF

abundance: .
d_gene: .
j_gene: TRBJ2-7
v_gene: TRBV28
CDR3nt: TGTGCCAGCAGATCAGGTGGCGGGACGCTATACGAGCAGTACTTC
CDR3aa: CASRSGGGTLYEQYF

abundance: .
d_gene: .
j_gene: TRBJ1-6
v_gene: TRBV27
CDR3nt: TGTGCCAGATTCAGGGTTCACTATAATTCACCCCTCCACTTT
CDR3aa: CARFRVHYNSPLHF

abundance: .
d_gene: .
j_gene: TRBJ2-2
v_gene: TRBV7-2
CDR3nt: TGTGCCAGCAGCTTAGTAGCGTTCACCGGGGAGCTGTTTTTT
CDR3aa: CASSLVAFTGELFF

abundance: .
d_gene: .
j_gene: TRBJ1-5
v_gene: TRBV19
CDR3nt: TGTGCCACTGCTCGGGGGGTCGATCAGCCCCAGCATTTT
CDR3aa: CATARGVDQPQHF

abundance: .
d_gene: .
j_gene: TRBJ2-5
v_gene: TRBV5-4
CDR3nt: TGTGCCAGCAGCTCCGGACAGTCAGAGACCCAGTACTTC
CDR3aa: CASSSGQSETQYF

abundance: .
d_gene: .
j_gene: TRBJ2-3
v_gene: TRBV6-6
CDR3nt: TGTGCCAGCGGTAGGGGACACACAGATACGCAGTATTTT
CDR3aa: CASGRGHTDTQYF

abundance: .
d_gene: .
j_gene: TRBJ2-7
v_gene: TRBV7-2
CDR3nt: TGTGCCAGCAGCTCCCAGGGATACGAGCAGTACTTC
CDR3aa: CASSSQGYEQYF

abundance: .
d_gene: .
j_gene: TRBJ2-1
v_gene: TRBV6-5
CDR3nt: TGTGCCAGCAGTTACCTCCTAGGGGCCTACAATGAGCAGTTCTTC
CDR3aa: CASSYLLGAYNEQFF

abundance: once
d_gene: TRBD2
j_gene: TRBJ2-1
v_gene: TRBV10-3
CDR3nt: TGTGCCATTCTAGCGGCAGCGGGCAATGAGCAGTTCTTC
CDR3aa: CAILAAAGNEQFF

abundance: few
d_gene: .
j_gene: TRBJ2-5
v_gene: TRBV19
CDR3nt: TGTGCCAGTAGTAACGGTCCCGAAGAGACCCAGTACTTC
CDR3aa: CASSNGPEETQYF

abundance: .
d_gene: TRBD1
j_gene: TRBJ1-5
v_gene: TRBV9
CDR3nt: TGTGCCAGCAGCCAGAGTACAGGGGGCGAACAGCCCCAGCATTTT
CDR3aa: CASSQSTGGEQPQHF

abundance: .
d_gene: .
j_gene: TRBJ2-3
v_gene: TRBV5-4
CDR3nt: TGTGCCAGCAGCTTGTTAAGCGGAGGCACAGATACGCAGTATTTT
CDR3aa: CASSLLSGGTDTQYF

abundance: few
d_gene: TRBD1
j_gene: TRBJ2-5
v_gene: TRBV29-1
CDR3nt: TGCAGCGTCTGCCGGGACAGACACCAAGAGACCCAGTACTTC
CDR3aa: CSVCRDRHQETQYF